A single sample is the source of the 14 T cell receptor beta chains below, sequenced in a study of regulatory T cells in long-lasting Graves disease (dated by TCRdb to the early 2020s). Explained via the paper, the time point label denotes: newly diagnosed GD, antithyroid drugs for less than 3 months. RNA was extracted from PBMCs in TRIzol for both TCR sequencing and RNA sequencing. The library came from multiplex PCR. TCRdb names Illumina HiSeq 4000 as the instrument used. iRepertoire HTBI primers and Arm-PCR amplification of CDR3 regions were used to construct TCR beta libraries. TCRdb applied fastp at Q25 and MiXCR to the public reads, then kept only in-frame beta chains. All rows with the same CDR3 protein become a single entry with the most common DNA and genes. The sample contains about 540,000 distinct CDR3 sequences, about 14% of them found a single time. 10% of the sample goes to the ten largest clones.

These data also formed part of another study, on T cells in Graves' hyperthyroidism and ophthalmopathy.

Source: peripheral blood mononuclear cells (PBMCs), taken at new diagnosis, from a patient treated with antithyroid drugs. Every receptor here comes from a young man with Graves disease. Donor details come from another sample of the same person, matched by shared clones.

This clonotype was counted many times. The chain is built from TRBV3-1 and TRBJ2-7; 7 nucleotides align to TRBD2. The ends lost 3 bases at V and 6 bases at J; junction bases unmatched: 17. This CDR3 has 17 amino acids. In germline, CDR1 is LGHDT, CDR2 YNNKEL (reference sequence). In nucleotides, the CDR3 is TGTGCCAGCAGCCACCCCATGGGGGGGACCCCCGGTACCGAGCAGTACTTC. Translated: CASSHPMGGTPGTEQYF.

This clonotype showed up many times. The rearrangement uses TRBV6-1 and TRBJ2-7; the D gene is possibly TRBD1 (6 bases). Germline V gene lookup returns CDR1 MNHNS and CDR2 SASEGT. This CDR3 comprises 14 residues. V lost 6 bases and J lost 7, with 19 bases in between. In DNA form, the CDR3 reads TGTGCCAGCAGGCGACTTGGGACACGGGCGGAGCAGTACTTC. It translates to CASRRLGTRAEQYF.

This clonotype was seen at least ten times. The chain is built from TRBV20-1 and TRBJ1-5; 7 bases agree with TRBD1. The CDR3 has 13 amino acids. CDR1 and CDR2 (germline): DFQATT, SNEGSKA (reference sequence). The V gene end was trimmed by 3 bases and the J gene end by 6 bases; junction bases not matched to a gene: 5. CDR3 residues: CSASRGAFQPQHF. CDR3 nucleotides: TGCAGTGCTAGCAGGGGGGCTTTTCAGCCCCAGCATTTT.

This clonotype was seen ten or more times. The chain has TRBV6-1 and TRBJ2-7, with D perhaps matching TRBD2 (6 bases). Germline CDR1 and CDR2: MNHNS and SASEGT. Trimming stripped 7 bases from V and 4 bases from J, with 11 bases between. CDR3 length equals 12 residues. The CDR3 DNA reads as TGTGCCAGCAACGGTCGGGGGTACGAGCAGTACTTC. Translated: CASNGRGYEQYF.

The chain links TRBV6-1 to TRBJ2-7, with 8 positions matching TRBD1. CDR3 length: 14 amino acids. The V gene's germline CDR1 is MNHNS and CDR2 SASEGT. The V segment lost 6 bases and the J segment 6 bases; nucleotides outside the gene matches: 10. The CDR3 protein is CASRLVGRGREQYF. Here the CDR3 DNA reads TGTGCCAGCAGACTAGTAGGCAGGGGGCGCGAGCAGTACTTC.

The sample holds a few counts of this clonotype. CDR3 nucleotides: TGCAGTGCTCAGAAGTGGGGCCTCCCCACGAGCTCCTACAATGAGCAGTTCTTC. Protein: CSAQKWGLPTSSYNEQFF. The chain employs TRBV20-1 and TRBJ2-1; TRBD1 is a possible D gene (5 bases). The CDR3 runs 18 residues. Between the trimmed V and J ends, which lost 5 bases and 0 bases, there was a span of 23 bases. The germline CDR1 and CDR2 sequences are DFQATT and SNEGSKA (reference sequence).

This clonotype was seen only a few times. V is TRBV5-1 and J is TRBJ2-1, with D perhaps matching TRBD2 (6 bases). CDR1 and CDR2 (germline): SGHRS, YFSETQ. The CDR3 has 14 residues. V was clipped by 1 base and J by 6 bases, with 11 bases between them. The DNA of the CDR3 is TGCGCCAGCAGCTTGTCAAGAGCGGGCAATGAGCAGTTCTTC. Protein product: CASSLSRAGNEQFF.

This clonotype came up many times. V and J are TRBV29-1 and TRBJ2-1; 7 positions match TRBD2. J was trimmed by 8 bases and V by 7 bases; bases with no gene match: 11. Germline CDR1 is SQVTM and CDR2 is ANQGSEA. The CDR3 is 13 residues long. CDR3 residues: CSDQRDPWDEQFF. The CDR3 bases are TGCAGCGACCAGCGGGACCCGTGGGATGAGCAGTTCTTC.

This sequence joins TRBV10-2 and TRBJ2-7; D unresolved. Trimming removed 0 bases from V and 4 bases from J, with 16 bases in between. Per the germline V gene, CDR1 is WSHSY and CDR2 is SAAADI. The CDR3 extends over 16 amino acids. The CDR3 coding sequence is TGCGCCAGCAGTGAGTCTTGGTTGGTTAGGTGGTACGAGCAGTACTTC. The encoded protein is CASSESWLVRWYEQYF.

There are many counts of this clonotype. The V call is TRBV29-1, the J call TRBJ2-7, with TRBD1 matching over 10 bases. The CDR3 is 18 residues long. Trimming cost V 1 base and J 3 bases; bases outside gene matches: 15. In germline, CDR1 is SQVTM, CDR2 ANQGSEA. CDR3 nucleotides: TGCAGCGTTGAAGGGGACAGGGGAAGCGGGTCCCCCCTCTACGAGCAGTACTTC. Translated: CSVEGDRGSGSPLYEQYF.

This clonotype was seen at least ten times. This sequence joins TRBV24-1 and TRBJ2-2, with a weak D call TRBD1 (7 bases). Germline-derived CDR1 and CDR2 are KGHDR and SFDVKD. V was pared by 6 bases and J by 2 bases, with 12 bases between. The CDR3 extends over 15 amino acids. The CDR3 coding sequence is TGTGCCACCAGTAGACAGGGAGGAAACACCGGGGAGCTGTTTTTT. This gives the protein CATSRQGGNTGELFF.

The table lists this clonotype with many counts. The chain combines TRBV6-1 with TRBJ2-4; D is ambiguous. The CDR3 spans 15 residues. Trimming cost V 5 bases and J 1 base, with 12 bases left between them. CDR1 MNHNS and CDR2 SASEGT come from the germline V gene. CDR3 sequence: CASSPELRAKNIQYF. Written as DNA, the CDR3 is TGTGCCAGCAGTCCGGAACTGAGGGCCAAAAACATTCAGTACTTC.

This clonotype was counted ten times or more. The chain has TRBV6-1 and TRBJ1-1, with D hard to call. CDR1 MNHNS and CDR2 SASEGT come from the germline V gene. The V gene lost 4 bases and the J gene lost 4 bases, with 10 bases spanning the gap. The CDR3 length is 13 residues. The CDR3 nucleotides read TGTGCCAGCAGTGTATGGAGAAGCACTGAAGCTTTCTTT. Amino acids: CASSVWRSTEAFF.

This chain connects TRBV7-9 to TRBJ2-2; the match to TRBD2 covers 9 bases. CDR1 and CDR2 from the germline V gene are SEHNR and FQNEAQ (reference sequence). This CDR3 region has 18 residues. The V gene end was trimmed by 6 bases and the J gene end by 3 bases; junction bases not matched to a gene: 14. The CDR3 DNA reads as TGTGCCAGCAGACCCCTGGCCCTAGTAGCGGGAGACACCGGGGAGCTGTTTTTT. Translation gives CASRPLALVAGDTGELFF.